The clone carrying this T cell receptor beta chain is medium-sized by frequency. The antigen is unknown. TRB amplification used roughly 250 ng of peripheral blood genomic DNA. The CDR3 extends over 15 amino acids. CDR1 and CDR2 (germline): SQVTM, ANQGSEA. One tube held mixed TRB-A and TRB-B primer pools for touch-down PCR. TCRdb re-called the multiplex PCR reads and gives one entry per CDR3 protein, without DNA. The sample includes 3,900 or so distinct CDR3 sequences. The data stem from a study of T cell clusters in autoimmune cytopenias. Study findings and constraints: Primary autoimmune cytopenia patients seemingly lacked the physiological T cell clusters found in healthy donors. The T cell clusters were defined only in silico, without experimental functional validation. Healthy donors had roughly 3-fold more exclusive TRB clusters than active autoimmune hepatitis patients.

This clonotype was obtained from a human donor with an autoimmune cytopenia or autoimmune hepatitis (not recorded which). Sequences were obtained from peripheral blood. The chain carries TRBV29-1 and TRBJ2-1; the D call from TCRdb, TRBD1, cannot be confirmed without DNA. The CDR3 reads CSVEDPLGGYNEQFF.